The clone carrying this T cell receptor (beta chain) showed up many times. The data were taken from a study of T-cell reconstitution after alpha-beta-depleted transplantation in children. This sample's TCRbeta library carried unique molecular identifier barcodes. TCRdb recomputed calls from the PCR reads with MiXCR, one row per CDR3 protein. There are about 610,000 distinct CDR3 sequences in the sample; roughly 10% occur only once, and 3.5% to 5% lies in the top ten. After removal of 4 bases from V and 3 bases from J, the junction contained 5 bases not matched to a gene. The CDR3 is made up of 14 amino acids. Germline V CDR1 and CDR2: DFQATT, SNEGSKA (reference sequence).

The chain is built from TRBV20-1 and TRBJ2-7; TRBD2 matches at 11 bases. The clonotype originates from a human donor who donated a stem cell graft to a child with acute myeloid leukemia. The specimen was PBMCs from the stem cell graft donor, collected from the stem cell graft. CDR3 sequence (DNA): TGCAGTGCTAAAAATAGCGGGAGGGTCTACGAGCAGTACTTC. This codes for CSAKNSGRVYEQYF.